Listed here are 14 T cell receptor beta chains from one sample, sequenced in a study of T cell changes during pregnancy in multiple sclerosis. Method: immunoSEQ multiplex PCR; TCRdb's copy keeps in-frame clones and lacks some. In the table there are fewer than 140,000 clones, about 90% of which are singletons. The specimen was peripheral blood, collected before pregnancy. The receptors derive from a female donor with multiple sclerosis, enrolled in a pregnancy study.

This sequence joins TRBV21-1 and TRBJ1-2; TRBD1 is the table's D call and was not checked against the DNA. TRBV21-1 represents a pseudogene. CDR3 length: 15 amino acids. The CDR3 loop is CASSKVTGGRRGYTF. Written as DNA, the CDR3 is TGTGCCAGCAGCAAAGTTACAGGGGGGAGACGGGGCTACACCTTC.

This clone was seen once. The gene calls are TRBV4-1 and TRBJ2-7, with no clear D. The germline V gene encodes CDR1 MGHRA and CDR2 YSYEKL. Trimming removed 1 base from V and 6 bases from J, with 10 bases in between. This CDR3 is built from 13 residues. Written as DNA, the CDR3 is TGCGCCAGCAGCCAAGTCTATCCGGGCGAGCAGTACTTC. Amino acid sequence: CASSQVYPGEQYF.

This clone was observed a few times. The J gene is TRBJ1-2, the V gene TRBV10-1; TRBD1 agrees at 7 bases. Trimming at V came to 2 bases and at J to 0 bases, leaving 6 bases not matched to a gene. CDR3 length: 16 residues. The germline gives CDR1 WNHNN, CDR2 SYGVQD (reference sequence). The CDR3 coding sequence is TGCGCCAGCAGTGAGACCGGGACAGAGGCTAACTATGGCTACACCTTC. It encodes CASSETGTEANYGYTF.

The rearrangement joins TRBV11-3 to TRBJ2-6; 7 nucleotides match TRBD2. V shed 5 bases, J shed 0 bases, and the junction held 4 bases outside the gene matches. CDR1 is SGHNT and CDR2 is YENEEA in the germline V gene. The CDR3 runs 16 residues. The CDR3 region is CASSHGGSSGANVLTF. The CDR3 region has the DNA TGTGCCAGCAGCCATGGCGGGAGCTCTGGGGCCAACGTCCTGACTTTC.

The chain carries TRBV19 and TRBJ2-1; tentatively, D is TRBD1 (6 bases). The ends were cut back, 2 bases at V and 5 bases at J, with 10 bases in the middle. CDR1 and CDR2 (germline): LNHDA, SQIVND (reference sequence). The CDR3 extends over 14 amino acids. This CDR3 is CASSIRRTDNEQFF. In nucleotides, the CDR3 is TGTGCCAGTAGTATAAGAAGGACAGACAATGAGCAGTTCTTC.

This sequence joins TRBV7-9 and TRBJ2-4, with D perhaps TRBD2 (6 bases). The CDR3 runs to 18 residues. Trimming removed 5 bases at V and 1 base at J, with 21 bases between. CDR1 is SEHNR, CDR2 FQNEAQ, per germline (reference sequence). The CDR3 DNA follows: TGTGCCAGCAGCCAGTCCGCCCCACTCGCGGGGGCCAAAAACATTCAGTACTTC. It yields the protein CASSQSAPLAGAKNIQYF.

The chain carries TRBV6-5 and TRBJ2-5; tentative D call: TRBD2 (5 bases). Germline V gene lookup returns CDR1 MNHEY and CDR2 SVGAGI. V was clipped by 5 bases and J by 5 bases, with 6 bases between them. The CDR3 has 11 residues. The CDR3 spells CASSVAETQYF. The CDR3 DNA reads TGTGCCAGCAGTGTAGCGGAGACCCAGTACTTC.

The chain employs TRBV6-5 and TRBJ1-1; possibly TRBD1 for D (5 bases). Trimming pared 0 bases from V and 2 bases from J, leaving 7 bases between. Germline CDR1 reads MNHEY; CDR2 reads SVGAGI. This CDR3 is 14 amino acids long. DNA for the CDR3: TGTGCCAGCAGTTACTCGCAGGGAAACACTGAAGCTTTCTTT. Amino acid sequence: CASSYSQGNTEAFF.

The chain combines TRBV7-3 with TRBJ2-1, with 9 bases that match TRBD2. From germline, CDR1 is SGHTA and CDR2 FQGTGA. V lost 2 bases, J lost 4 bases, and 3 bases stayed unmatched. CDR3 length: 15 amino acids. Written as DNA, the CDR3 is TGTGCCAGCAGCTTATGGACTAGCGCATACAATGAGCAGTTCTTC. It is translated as CASSLWTSAYNEQFF.

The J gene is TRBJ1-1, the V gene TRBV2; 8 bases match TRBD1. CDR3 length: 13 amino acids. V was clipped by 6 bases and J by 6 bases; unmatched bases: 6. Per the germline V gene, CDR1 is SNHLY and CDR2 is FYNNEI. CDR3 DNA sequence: TGTGCCAGCAGGGAATCAGGGGGCCCTGAAGCTTTCTTT. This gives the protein CASRESGGPEAFF.

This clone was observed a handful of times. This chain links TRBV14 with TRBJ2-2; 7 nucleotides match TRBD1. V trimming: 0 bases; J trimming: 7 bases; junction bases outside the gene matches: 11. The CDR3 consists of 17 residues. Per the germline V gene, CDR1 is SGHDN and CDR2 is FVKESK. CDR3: CASSQEVFRDSDGELFF. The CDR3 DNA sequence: TGTGCCAGCAGCCAAGAAGTGTTCCGGGACAGTGACGGGGAGCTGTTTTTT.

The CDR3 DNA reads TGTGCCACAGGACAGGGGGGCAATCAGCCCCAGCATTTT. Translation gives CATGQGGNQPQHF. The gene calls are TRBV10-3 and TRBJ1-5; 10 positions match TRBD1. There are 13 residues in the CDR3. Germline V lookup: CDR1 ENHRY, CDR2 SYGVKD. Trimming at V came to 10 bases and at J to 2 bases, leaving 2 bases not matched to a gene.

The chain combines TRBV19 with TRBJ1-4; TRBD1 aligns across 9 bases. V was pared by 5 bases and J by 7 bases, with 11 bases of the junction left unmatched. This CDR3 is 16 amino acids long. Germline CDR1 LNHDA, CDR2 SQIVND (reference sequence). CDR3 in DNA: TGTGCCAGTAGTCCGACCAACAGGGGGCGCACTGAAAAACTGTTTTTT. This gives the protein CASSPTNRGRTEKLFF. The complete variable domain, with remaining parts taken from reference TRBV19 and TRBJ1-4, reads DGGITQSPKYLFRKEGQNVTLSCEQNLNHDAMYWYRQDPGQGLRLIYYSQIVNDFQKGDIAEGYSVSREKKESFPLTVTSAQKNPTAFYLCASSPTNRGRTEKLFFGSGTQLSVL.

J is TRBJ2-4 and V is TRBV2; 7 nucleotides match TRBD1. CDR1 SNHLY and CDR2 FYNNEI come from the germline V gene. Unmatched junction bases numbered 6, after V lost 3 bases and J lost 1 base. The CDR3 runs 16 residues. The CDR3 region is CASSDQGGAAKNIQYF. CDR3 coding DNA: TGTGCCAGCAGTGATCAAGGGGGCGCCGCCAAAAACATTCAGTACTTC.